This T cell receptor (beta chain) was documented in a study of T cell changes during pregnancy in multiple sclerosis. Produced via immunoSEQ multiplex PCR; TCRdb's table is partial and in-frame only. The data contain tens of thousands of clones, just over 90% of them singletons. CDR3 length: 17 residues. Germline V lookup: CDR1 ENHRY, CDR2 SYGVKD. The V and J ends lost 0 bases and 7 bases respectively, with 21 bases between them. This TCR derives from a female donor with multiple sclerosis, enrolled in a pregnancy study. The input for sequencing was CD4+ T cells from peripheral blood mononuclear cells, taken in the second trimester of pregnancy. The gene calls are TRBV10-3 and TRBJ1-2; maybe TRBD1 (5 bases). CDR3 DNA: TGTGCCATCAGTGAGTCTGGGAGGCGAGCCAGGGACTGTGGCTACACCTTC. Protein product: CAISESGRRARDCGYTF.